A single sample is the source of the 29 T cell receptor beta chains below, sequenced in a study of patients and donors after allogeneic stem cell transplantation. TCRdb analysed the RT-PCR reads with MiXCR anew, one entry per CDR3 protein. In the table there are approximately 25,000 distinct CDR3 sequences, 25% to 35% of which are singletons. The sequencing input was blood, either unsorted or a sorted T cell fraction (not recorded which). The origin of the receptors is a human donor who was either an allogeneic HSCT recipient or a stem cell or donor lymphocyte infusion donor (not recorded which). It is not recorded whose cells these are; they may come from a transplant donor.

This clonotype was counted ten times or more. The chain couples TRBV12-3 or TRBV12-4 to TRBJ1-6; D is unclear. CDR3 length: 13 amino acids. With 3 bases removed from V and 10 bases from J, the gap between germline ends came to 10 bases. CDR3 DNA sequence: TGTGCCAGCAGTTTTCCGGATTCCTCACCCCTCCACTTT. This translates into CASSFPDSSPLHF.

The chain carries TRBV4-3 and TRBJ2-3, with TRBD2 matching 8 bases. This CDR3 is 13 amino acids long. With V trimmed by 1 base and J by 9 bases, 3 bases remained unmatched. CDR1 LGHNA and CDR2 YSLEER come from the germline V gene. CDR3 region: CASSQGREDTQYF. In DNA form, the CDR3 reads TGCGCCAGCAGCCAAGGGCGGGAGGACACGCAGTATTTT.

This clonotype has more than one count but fewer than ten. The J gene is TRBJ2-1, the V gene TRBV20-1; TRBD1 is a possible D gene (6 bases). The V end was cut by 5 bases, the J end by 0 bases, with 11 bases between. This CDR3 contains 14 residues. Germline lookup yields CDR1 DFQATT and CDR2 SNEGSKA (reference sequence). CDR3 coding DNA: TGCAGTGCTCCTACAGGGATCTCCTACAATGAGCAGTTCTTC. As protein: CSAPTGISYNEQFF.

V is TRBV9 and J is TRBJ2-1; 8 nucleotides align to TRBD2. Per the germline V gene, CDR1 is SGDLS and CDR2 is YYNGEE. CDR3 length equals 11 residues. J lost 13 bases, V lost 4 bases, and 4 bases had no gene match. The CDR3 loop is CASSSGTSQFF. DNA for the CDR3: TGTGCCAGCAGCTCTGGGACTAGTCAGTTCTTC.

This clonotype was detected many times. This sequence joins TRBV20-1 and TRBJ1-1; 7 bases map to TRBD1. J lost 5 bases, V lost 6 bases, and 9 bases had no gene match. The CDR3 length is 13 residues. Germline V CDR1 and CDR2: DFQATT, SNEGSKA (reference sequence). The CDR3 region is CSAQGGEQTEAFF. The CDR3 nucleotides read TGCAGTGCCCAGGGGGGAGAACAGACTGAAGCTTTCTTT.

This clonotype was counted between two and nine times. The chain recombines TRBV27 with TRBJ1-1; TRBD1 might be the D (5 bases). CDR3 length: 13 amino acids. V lost 6 bases and J lost 4, with 12 bases in between. Germline V lookup: CDR1 MNHEY, CDR2 SMNVEV (reference sequence). CDR3 DNA: TGTGCCAGCAGCCAGAGGGGTGGCACTGAAGCTTTCTTT. This encodes CASSQRGGTEAFF.

For this clonotype: One base away lies a much larger clone, so this may be a sequencing read error. The V and J genes are TRBV4-3 and TRBJ1-2, with TRBD1 matching over 8 bases. This CDR3 comprises 16 residues. Germline values: CDR1 LGHNA, CDR2 YSLEER. CDR3 bases: TGCACCAGCAGCCGGGGAGAGAGGACAGGGAACTATGGCTACACCTTC. Translated: CTSSRGERTGNYGYTF.

This chain joins TRBV2 and TRBJ1-1; D is perhaps TRBD1 (6 bases). The CDR3 spans 15 residues. V gave up 8 bases and J gave up 4 bases, with 20 bases separating them. Germline-derived CDR1 and CDR2 are SNHLY and FYNNEI. This CDR3 is CASAPQRGGGTEAFF. In DNA, the CDR3 is TGTGCCAGCGCACCCCAAAGGGGAGGGGGCACTGAAGCTTTCTTT.

This clonotype is medium-sized by share. The chain recombines TRBV2 with TRBJ1-1; D is possibly TRBD1 (6 bases). This CDR3 is 12 amino acids long. V was clipped by 7 bases and J by 4 bases, with 10 bases between them. In germline, CDR1 is SNHLY, CDR2 FYNNEI. The CDR3, as DNA: TGTGCCAGCAACAGGGACGGCACTGAAGCTTTCTTT. This codes for CASNRDGTEAFF. Filled out from reference TRBV2 and TRBJ1-1, the complete variable domain reads EPEVTQTPSHQVTQMGQEVILRCVPISNHLYFYWYRQILGQKVEFLVSFYNNEISEKSEIFDDQFSVERPDGSNFTLKIRSTKLEDSAMYFCASNRDGTEAFFGQGTRLTVV.

This clonotype was detected ten times or more. The chain employs TRBV6-6 and TRBJ1-1; 7 nucleotides line up with TRBD1. Germline CDR1 and CDR2: MNHNY and SVGAGI (reference sequence). V was pared by 6 bases and J by 1 base, with 2 bases of the junction left unmatched. CDR3 length: 13 residues. CDR3 in amino acids: CASSRQGNTEAFF. The CDR3 bases are TGTGCCAGCAGCCGACAGGGGAACACTGAAGCTTTCTTT.

V and J are TRBV10-3 and TRBJ1-1; D is unclear. Germline V gene lookup returns CDR1 ENHRY and CDR2 SYGVKD. CDR3 length: 12 amino acids. The V end was cut by 7 bases, the J end by 5 bases, with 11 bases between. In DNA, the CDR3 is TGTGCCATCATGGAGGGCGGGACTGAAGCTTTCTTT. It codes for CAIMEGGTEAFF.

This chain links TRBV30 with TRBJ2-2; tentatively, D is TRBD2 (5 bases). The CDR3 is made up of 12 amino acids. V was clipped by 3 bases and J by 13 bases, with 15 bases between them. Looked up from germline, CDR1 is GTSNPN and CDR2 is SVGIG (reference sequence). The CDR3 sequence: CAWRADGKGLFF. The CDR3 nucleotides are TGTGCCTGGAGAGCGGACGGAAAGGGGCTGTTTTTT.

This sequence joins TRBV3-1 and TRBJ2-7; 10 bases match TRBD2. With V trimmed by 2 bases and J by 5 bases, 3 bases remained unmatched. This CDR3 has 14 residues. Germline V gene lookup returns CDR1 LGHDT and CDR2 YNNKEL (reference sequence). CDR3 residues: CASSQTSGANEQYF. CDR3 DNA sequence: TGTGCCAGCAGCCAAACTAGCGGGGCCAACGAGCAGTACTTC.

The chain joins TRBV6-5 to TRBJ2-7; D is possibly TRBD2 (5 bases). The CDR3 contains 14 residues. CDR1 and CDR2 (germline): MNHEY, SVGAGI. CDR3 DNA: TGTGCAGCAGTTTACCCGGGATCCTCGTACGAGCAGTACGTC. Its translation is CAAVYPGSSYEQYV.

The chain couples TRBV29-1 to TRBJ2-5, with D possibly being TRBD2 (6 bases). Trimming removed 3 bases from V and 2 bases from J, with 19 bases in between. The CDR3 totals 16 residues. The germline gives CDR1 SQVTM, CDR2 ANQGSEA. CDR3 DNA: TGCAGCGTTGAGTCTGGCGGGACCTTTCCTCAAGAGACCCAGTACTTC. Protein sequence: CSVESGGTFPQETQYF.

This clonotype is medium-sized. The chain has TRBV28 and TRBJ2-2; 7 bases are shared with TRBD1. This CDR3 comprises 15 residues. J gave up 2 bases and V 5 bases, and 5 bases lay outside the gene matches. Germline CDR1 reads MDHEN; CDR2 reads SYDVKM. CDR3: CASSNPGGNTGELFF. Written as DNA, the CDR3 is TGTGCCAGCAGTAACCCAGGGGGAAACACCGGGGAGCTGTTTTTT.

This chain links TRBV11-3 with TRBJ1-5; D gene uncertain. V was clipped by 3 bases and J by 7 bases, with 10 bases between them. The CDR3 runs to 13 residues. Germline V CDR1 and CDR2: SGHNT, YENEEA. CDR3: CASSFPKDQPQHF. In nucleotides, the CDR3 is TGTGCCAGCAGCTTCCCGAAGGACCAGCCCCAGCATTTT.

The V call is TRBV3-1, the J call TRBJ2-3, with 9 bases that match TRBD2. The CDR3 runs to 16 residues. Germline V gives CDR1 LGHDT, CDR2 YNNKEL (reference sequence). V gave up 4 bases and J gave up 4 bases; unmatched junction bases: 9. This chain's CDR3 is CASSPSSGVIADTQYF. The DNA of the CDR3 is TGTGCCAGCAGCCCGTCTAGCGGGGTTATCGCAGATACGCAGTATTTT.

V and J are TRBV9 and TRBJ1-1; D gene unclear. Germline V gene sequence: CDR1 SGDLS, CDR2 YYNGEE. V lost 2 bases and J 2 bases, leaving 13 bases between the germline ends. The CDR3 loop spans 15 amino acids. The CDR3: CASSVLDVRNTEAFF. CDR3 DNA sequence: TGTGCCAGCAGCGTCCTGGACGTTCGTAACACTGAAGCTTTCTTT.

The chain recombines TRBV6-5 with TRBJ1-2; D is unresolved. The germline V and J ends were trimmed by 9 bases and 5 bases, with 10 bases remaining between them. The CDR3 contains 11 residues. Germline CDR1 is MNHEY and CDR2 is SVGAGI. The CDR3 reads CASRGPYGYTF. The CDR3 nucleotides are TGTGCCAGTCGCGGTCCGTATGGCTACACCTTC.

This sequence joins TRBV5-1 and TRBJ2-1, with 7 bases that match TRBD1. The V segment lost 0 bases and the J segment 1 base; nucleotides outside the gene matches: 4. Germline CDR1 and CDR2: SGHRS and YFSETQ. The CDR3 runs 16 residues. In DNA form, the CDR3 reads TGCGCCAGCAGCTTGGCAGGGGGTAGATCCTACAATGAGCAGTTCTTC. The encoded protein is CASSLAGGRSYNEQFF.

This clonotype was detected a few times. J is TRBJ2-1 and V is TRBV20-1; D possibly uses TRBD1 or TRBD2 (5 bases each). V lost 3 bases and J 5 bases, leaving 17 bases between the germline ends. From germline, CDR1 is DFQATT and CDR2 SNEGSKA (reference sequence). The CDR3 loop spans 15 amino acids. CDR3 nucleotides: TGCAGTGCTAGGAGGGGAGTCCGGGTCGACAATGAGCAGTTCTTC. Protein: CSARRGVRVDNEQFF.

This clonotype was seen ten or more times. The chain recombines TRBV10-3 with TRBJ1-6; D remains unclear. This CDR3 has 14 amino acids. V was pared by 3 bases and J by 3 bases, with 6 bases between. Looked up from germline, CDR1 is ENHRY and CDR2 is SYGVKD. The CDR3 region has the DNA TGTGCCATCAGTGACCGGGACTATAATTCACCCCTCCACTTT. This translates into CAISDRDYNSPLHF.

The chain joins TRBV28 to TRBJ2-5; D might be TRBD2 (5 bases). Trimming cost V 6 bases and J 5 bases, with 19 bases left between them. Germline V gives CDR1 MDHEN, CDR2 SYDVKM. This CDR3 spans 15 amino acids. The DNA of the CDR3 is TGTGCCAGCAGCCTGAAGACTGGACTCCTCGAGACCCAGTACTTC. Its protein product is CASSLKTGLLETQYF.

In its sample, this clonotype ranks as medium-sized (0.01 to 0.1%). The chain couples TRBV7-9 to TRBJ1-5; D not resolved. V lost 6 bases, J lost 3 bases, and 15 bases lay in between. The V gene's germline CDR1 is SEHNR and CDR2 FQNEAQ (reference sequence). The CDR3 consists of 15 residues. The CDR3 nucleotides read TGTGCCAGCAGTAGAGACAACGCACCCAATCAGCCCCAGCATTTT. As protein: CASSRDNAPNQPQHF.

This rearrangement joins TRBV15 to TRBJ1-1; 7 bases fit TRBD1. Germline trimming cut 0 bases from V and 8 bases from J; bases unmatched to any gene: 12. Germline values: CDR1 LNHNV, CDR2 YYDKDF (reference sequence). The CDR3 length is 16 residues. The CDR3 DNA follows: TGTGCCACCAGCAGAGAATTCTTGGTAGGGGGCGAGGAAGCTTTCTTT. This encodes CATSREFLVGGEEAFF.

The chain combines TRBV7-9 with TRBJ1-2, with 7 bases that match TRBD1. This CDR3 is built from 13 residues. CDR1 and CDR2 (germline): SEHNR, FQNEAQ (reference sequence). V dropped 3 bases and J dropped 7; count of bases not matched to a gene: 5. CDR3 sequence reads: CASSFNKGAGYTF. The CDR3 DNA follows: TGTGCCAGCAGCTTCAACAAGGGGGCTGGCTACACCTTC.

The chain is built from TRBV12-3 or TRBV12-4 and TRBJ2-5; 9 bases are shared with TRBD1. The ends lost 4 bases at V and 2 bases at J; junction bases unmatched: 2. This CDR3 spans 14 amino acids. CDR3 nucleotides: TGTGCCAGCAGTTACAGGGGGCAGCAAGAGACCCAGTACTTC. Its translation: CASSYRGQQETQYF.

The genes are TRBV9 and TRBJ2-5; TRBD2 might be the D (5 bases). V lost 0 bases and J 1 base, leaving 7 bases between the germline ends. The CDR3 loop spans 14 amino acids. Germline V gene lookup returns CDR1 SGDLS and CDR2 YYNGEE. CDR3 in amino acids: CASSVGLTQETQYF. CDR3 in DNA: TGTGCCAGCAGCGTAGGACTAACCCAAGAGACCCAGTACTTC.